This T cell receptor beta chain derives from a study of radiation and T cells in renal cell carcinoma. Time point defined: blood 2 weeks post-SBRT. Described treatment: 15 Gy SBRT to primary tumor, nephrectomy 4 weeks later. After SBRT, blood was collected at 2 and 4 weeks, plus baseline. General study results and limits: Baseline intratumoral clonotype presence is unknown without pretreatment biopsies. Top tumor clonotypes rose in blood 2 weeks post-radiation, then contracted.

Trimming cost V 2 bases and J 5 bases, with 9 bases left between them. The CDR3 runs 13 residues. Germline V gene data show CDR1 as KGHSH and CDR2 as LQKENI. The table came from immunoSEQ multiplex PCR; TCRdb's copy has only in-frame clones and leaves some out. This table has about 150,000 clones, about nine tenths appearing once. This clone appeared once. Its antigen is as yet unknown. This sample includes further DNA sequences coding for the same CDR3. Sequenced here: blood, sampled from a patient whose treatment included radiotherapy and nephrectomy. The sequence derives from a woman aged 45-65 years with renal cell carcinoma. This sequence joins TRBV18 and TRBJ1-1; possibly TRBD1 for D (5 bases). CDR3 loop: CASSPGAGTEAFF. The CDR3 bases are TGTGCCAGCTCACCAGGGGCTGGAACTGAAGCTTTCTTT.